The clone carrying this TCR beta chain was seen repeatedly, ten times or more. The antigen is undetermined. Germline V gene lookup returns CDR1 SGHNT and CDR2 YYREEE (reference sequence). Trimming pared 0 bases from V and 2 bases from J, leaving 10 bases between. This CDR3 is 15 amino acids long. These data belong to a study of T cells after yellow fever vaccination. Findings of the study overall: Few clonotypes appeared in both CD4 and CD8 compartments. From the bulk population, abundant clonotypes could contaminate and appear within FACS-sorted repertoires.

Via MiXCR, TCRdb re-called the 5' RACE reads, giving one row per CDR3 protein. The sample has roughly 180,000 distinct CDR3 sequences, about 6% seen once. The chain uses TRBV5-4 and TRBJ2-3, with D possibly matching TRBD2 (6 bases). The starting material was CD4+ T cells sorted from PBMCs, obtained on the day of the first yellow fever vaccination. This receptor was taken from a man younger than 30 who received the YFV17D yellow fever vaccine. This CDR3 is CASSLAGRNTDTQYF. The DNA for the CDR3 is TGTGCCAGCAGCTTGGCCGGGAGAAACACAGATACGCAGTATTTT.